This TCR beta chain was sequenced during a study of T cells in Graves' hyperthyroidism and ophthalmopathy. Study-level points and caveats: In validation, the model predicted ophthalmopathy. These predictions came a median roughly six months before onset.

This clonotype was counted a few times. The antigen remains unidentified. The CDR3 is 16 residues long. Germline CDR1 and CDR2: MNHEY and SVGEGT. V trimming: 0 bases; J trimming: 5 bases; junction bases outside the gene matches: 6. Duration under 3 months, a NOSPECS grade of at least 4, and a Clinical Activity Score of at least 3 characterized the ophthalmopathy patients. Researchers amplified the TCR beta CDR3 regions from RNA transcripts. When the TCR CDR3 underwent first-round RT-PCR, the HTBI primer set was used. TCRdb re-called the multiplex PCR reads through MiXCR, storing one row per CDR3 protein. The table lists around 340,000 distinct CDR3 sequences, less than 20% of them singletons, with 15% in the top ten.

This TCR derives from a woman aged 40 to 50 with Graves' ophthalmopathy. Material for sequencing was blood. The gene calls are TRBV6-2 or TRBV6-3 and TRBJ2-5; 10 bases are shared with TRBD1. CDR3 in amino acids: CASSYSGTGDRETQYF. The CDR3 DNA follows: TGTGCCAGCAGTTACTCCGGGACAGGGGATCGCGAGACCCAGTACTTC.